This entry features one TCR beta chain sequence. This entry comes from a study of blood T cell repertoires in COVID-19. For the study at large: Samples of COVID-19 (acute and convalescent) were obtained from the United States, Italy and Spain.

In the source study's methods: Reference gene primer amplification in the assay estimated nucleated cell counts. Only in-frame clones appear in the TCRdb table, and some are missing; sequencing was by immunoSEQ multiplex PCR. That table is the source of V, J and clone size, and D and trimming were worked out from the DNA. In the table there are around 150,000 clones, 85% to 95% of which are singletons. Germline V gives CDR1 SNHLY, CDR2 FYNNEI. V dropped 2 bases and J dropped 0; count of bases not matched to a gene: 3. CDR3 size: 15 residues. Input material: peripheral blood. This sequence originates from a woman aged 45-65 years with acute or convalescent COVID-19. This chain joins TRBV2 and TRBJ1-2, with TRBD1 identical over 7 bases. The CDR3 DNA sequence: TGTGCCAGCAGTGAACCACAGGGGACTAACTATGGCTACACCTTC. Residues: CASSEPQGTNYGYTF. Full variable domain (rest looked up from reference TRBV2 and TRBJ1-2): EPEVTQTPSHQVTQMGQEVILRCVPISNHLYFYWYRQILGQKVEFLVSFYNNEISEKSEIFDDQFSVERPDGSNFTLKIRSTKLEDSAMYFCASSEPQGTNYGYTFGSGTRLTVV.